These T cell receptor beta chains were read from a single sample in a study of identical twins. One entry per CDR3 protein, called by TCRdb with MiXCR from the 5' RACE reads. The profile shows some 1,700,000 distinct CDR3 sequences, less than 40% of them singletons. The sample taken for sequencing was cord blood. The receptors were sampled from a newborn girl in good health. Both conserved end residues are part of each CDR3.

CDR3aa: CASSESGLADYEQYF
j_gene: TRBJ2-7
v_gene: TRBV10-2

CDR3aa: CASSPRSGQGPYGYTF
j_gene: TRBJ1-2
v_gene: TRBV18

CDR3aa: CASSQGTTTNEKLFF
j_gene: TRBJ1-4
v_gene: TRBV3-1

CDR3aa: CASRRGLAGGDNEQYF
j_gene: TRBJ2-7
v_gene: TRBV28

CDR3aa: CSPRHSRSTDTQYF
j_gene: TRBJ2-3
v_gene: TRBV20-1

CDR3aa: CASSSGTGVTYEQYF
j_gene: TRBJ2-7
v_gene: TRBV5-1

CDR3aa: CASSVYDGGPYF
j_gene: TRBJ2-7
v_gene: TRBV11-1

CDR3aa: CASSLGGGANVLTF
j_gene: TRBJ2-6
v_gene: TRBV7-2

CDR3aa: CATTVSSNHGYTF
j_gene: TRBJ1-2
v_gene: TRBV28

CDR3aa: CASSLYGASGDTQYF
j_gene: TRBJ2-3
v_gene: TRBV5-1

CDR3aa: CASSPGRAGGYNEQYF
j_gene: TRBJ2-5
v_gene: TRBV3-1

CDR3aa: CSARRGVDEKLFF
j_gene: TRBJ1-4
v_gene: TRBV20-1

CDR3aa: CASLFPGQVTSGVGSYNEQFF
j_gene: TRBJ2-1
v_gene: TRBV11-1

CDR3aa: CASSEYRGQGAEKLFF
j_gene: TRBJ1-4
v_gene: TRBV25-1

CDR3aa: CSVEASGGVTDTQYF
j_gene: TRBJ2-3
v_gene: TRBV29-1

CDR3aa: CASSYSSGGGELFF
j_gene: TRBJ2-2
v_gene: TRBV6-5